The T cell receptor beta chain described here comes from a study of T-cell memory formation after mild COVID-19. TCRdb used MiXCR to reprocess the 5' RACE reads, holding one entry per CDR3 protein. The data contain fewer than 350,000 distinct CDR3 sequences, roughly an eighth of them seen just once; the ten biggest clones take up 20% to 25%. This clonotype occurred a few times. The CDR3 has 13 residues. V trimming: 6 bases; J trimming: 10 bases; junction bases outside the gene matches: 11. CDR1 is MNHEY and CDR2 is SVGEGT in the germline V gene. This sequence joins TRBV6-2 or TRBV6-3 and TRBJ2-7, with 8 positions matching TRBD1. The receptor's source is a man aged 18 to 35 who had mild COVID-19 (a few samples of this study predate the infection). Cell type and time point are not known. Sequenced input: PBMCs or a T cell subset sorted from them (not recorded which). The CDR3 here is CASSRGQGAKQYV. CDR3 nucleotides: TGTGCCAGCAGCAGAGGACAGGGAGCTAAACAGTACGTC.